This is a list of T cell receptor beta chains from one sample in a study of shared clonotypes between healthy human individuals. Generated by immunoSEQ multiplex PCR, the TCRdb table keeps only in-frame clones and is missing some. The sample carries around 2.1 million clones, 95% recorded once. The material sequenced was naive CD4+ T cells sorted from blood. The receptors originated from a young man in good health. Both conserved end residues are part of each CDR3. The D gene is left open where the match is weak. Size is omitted from some rows. Given values are once, few, many or a class for expanded clones.

D gene,V gene,J gene,clone size,CDR3 protein,CDR3 DNA
TRBD2,TRBV6-1,TRBJ2-7,-,CASSFSGISSYEQYF,TGTGCCAGCAGTTTTAGCGGGATTAGCTCCTACGAGCAGTACTTC
-,TRBV29-1,TRBJ2-3,-,CSVAGQASTDTQYF,TGCAGCGTTGCTGGGCAGGCAAGCACAGATACGCAGTATTTT
-,TRBV28,TRBJ1-3,-,CASSSSGYSGNTIYF,TGTGCCAGCAGTTCCTCAGGGTACTCTGGAAACACCATATATTTT
TRBD1,TRBV6-1,TRBJ2-7,once,CASSEGTGGDPYEQYF,TGTGCCAGCAGTGAAGGAACAGGGGGCGACCCCTACGAGCAGTACTTC
TRBD2,TRBV5-4,TRBJ2-7,-,CASSPGGLAGSYEQYF,TGTGCCAGCAGCCCCGGAGGACTAGCGGGATCCTACGAGCAGTACTTC
-,TRBV18,TRBJ2-5,-,CASSPSGGRQETQYF,TGTGCCAGCTCACCTAGTGGGGGCCGCCAAGAGACCCAGTACTTC
-,TRBV7-9,TRBJ1-3,-,CASSLAPLTSGNTIYF,TGTGCCAGCAGCTTGGCCCCCCTTACCTCTGGAAACACCATATATTTT
-,TRBV5-4,TRBJ1-1,-,CASSHRTDNTEAFF,TGTGCCAGCAGCCATAGGACAGATAACACTGAAGCTTTCTTT
-,TRBV25-1,TRBJ2-1,-,CASSEWGRTYNEQFF,TGTGCCAGCAGTGAATGGGGAAGGACCTACAATGAGCAGTTCTTC
TRBD2,TRBV19,TRBJ2-7,-,CASSLAGKAREQYF,TGTGCCAGTAGTCTAGCGGGAAAGGCTAGAGAGCAGTACTTC
-,TRBV9,TRBJ2-7,-,CASSVPPAQYF,TGTGCCAGCAGCGTACCTCCAGCGCAGTACTTC
TRBD2,TRBV5-1,TRBJ2-2,-,CASRASGLSNTGELFF,TGCGCCAGCAGGGCTAGCGGTTTATCGAACACCGGGGAGCTGTTTTTT
-,TRBV7-2,TRBJ2-5,-,CASSFRETQYF,TGTGCCAGCAGCTTTCGGGAGACCCAGTACTTC
TRBD1,TRBV28,TRBJ2-7,-,CASSLQDRGAYEQYF,TGTGCCAGCAGTCTACAGGACAGGGGAGCCTACGAGCAGTACTTC
-,TRBV30,TRBJ2-7,-,CAWMELGGSYEQYF,TGTGCCTGGATGGAGCTGGGAGGCTCCTACGAGCAGTACTTC
TRBD2,TRBV18,TRBJ2-7,-,CASSILAGSSYEQYF,TGTGCCAGCTCTATACTAGCGGGAAGCTCCTACGAGCAGTACTTC
-,TRBV6-1,TRBJ2-7,-,CASSEKTEAPYEQYF,TGTGCCAGCAGTGAAAAAACAGAAGCTCCCTACGAGCAGTACTTC
-,TRBV30,TRBJ2-2,-,CAWSLGLGGELFF,TGTGCCTGGAGTCTCGGGTTGGGCGGGGAGCTGTTTTTT
-,TRBV2,TRBJ1-5,once,CASSATGNQPQHF,TGTGCCAGCAGTGCGACAGGCAATCAGCCCCAGCATTTT
TRBD1,TRBV10-3,TRBJ2-7,-,CAISKSGTAYEQYF,TGTGCCATCAGCAAGTCCGGGACAGCCTACGAGCAGTACTTC
-,TRBV20-1,TRBJ2-2,-,CSVRPTGELFF,TGCAGTGTCAGACCCACCGGGGAGCTGTTTTTT
-,TRBV5-6,TRBJ2-5,-,CASSIGSQQETQYF,TGTGCCAGCAGCATTGGGTCGCAACAAGAGACCCAGTACTTC
-,TRBV27,TRBJ2-5,-,CASSQEGGRLETQYF,TGTGCCAGCAGCCAAGAGGGGGGGCGCTTAGAGACCCAGTACTTC
-,TRBV28,TRBJ1-1,once,CASSLGFTEAFF,TGTGCCAGCAGTTTAGGGTTTACTGAAGCTTTCTTT
TRBD2,TRBV5-1,TRBJ2-3,-,CASSLRGLADTDTQYF,TGCGCCAGCAGCCTCCGGGGACTAGCGGACACAGATACGCAGTATTTT
-,TRBV5-1,TRBJ2-2,-,CASSTRGTLNTGELFF,TGCGCCAGCAGCACTCGGGGGACATTGAACACCGGGGAGCTGTTTTTT
-,TRBV18,TRBJ2-2,-,CASSPRDTGGTGELFF,TGTGCCAGCTCACCACGGGACACGGGTGGAACCGGGGAGCTGTTTTTT